A single sample is the source of the 28 T cell receptor beta chains below, sequenced in a study of neurological immune-mediated disorders. TCRdb re-analysed the 5' RACE reads in MiXCR, keeping a single row per CDR3 protein. The repertoire consists of tens of thousands of distinct CDR3 sequences, with roughly 13% occurring once and the leading ten covering around 8.8%. The time point: longitudinal time-point 3. Sequenced input: PBMCs. These TCRs come from a male donor with HTLV-1-associated myelopathy (HAM/TSP).

The table lists this clonotype with many counts. The chain has TRBV18 and TRBJ2-1, with TRBD1 matching 8 bases. Trimming at V came to 4 bases and at J to 7 bases, leaving 6 bases not matched to a gene. CDR3 length equals 14 residues. From germline, CDR1 is KGHSH and CDR2 LQKENI. In DNA form, the CDR3 reads TGTGCCAGCTCACTGGGACAGGACACTAATGAGCAGTTCTTC. This translates into CASSLGQDTNEQFF.

Comments on this clonotype: This may be a read error: a much more frequent sequence differs by one nucleotide. The chain recombines TRBV6-1 with TRBJ2-7, with D tentatively TRBD1 (6 bases). The CDR3 loop spans 13 amino acids. CDR1 MNHNS and CDR2 SASEGT come from the germline V gene. V was trimmed by 7 bases and J by 4 bases, leaving 14 bases between them. The CDR3 nucleotides read TGTGCCAGCACAAACAGGGCATGGTACGAGCAGTACTTC. Translating gives CASTNRAWYEQYF.

This clonotype was detected only once. One junction end does not reproduce the germline sequence, and a read error may be involved. V and J are TRBV12-3 or TRBV12-4 and TRBJ2-3; tentatively, D is TRBD2 (5 bases). CDR3 length: 14 amino acids. This chain's CDR3 is CASRPFLATNTQSF. The CDR3, as DNA: TGTGCCAGCAGGCCGTTCCTAGCCACAAATACGCAGTCTTTT.

This clonotype has ten or more counts. The CDR3 region is CSAPRTYEKLFF. DNA for the CDR3: TGCAGTGCTCCACGCACATATGAAAAACTGTTTTTT. The genes are TRBV20-1 and TRBJ1-4; no firm D call. Germline V lookup: CDR1 DFQATT, CDR2 SNEGSKA (reference sequence). The CDR3 extends over 12 amino acids. V was pared by 5 bases and J by 6 bases, with 10 bases between.

V usage is TRBV5-5 and J usage is TRBJ1-5; 9 bases are a match to TRBD1. CDR1 is SGHKS, CDR2 YYEKEE, per germline (reference sequence). The CDR3 extends over 15 amino acids. V trimming: 4 bases; J trimming: 0 bases; junction bases outside the gene matches: 2. CDR3 loop: CASSGTGNSNQPQHF. CDR3 bases: TGTGCCAGCAGCGGGACAGGGAATAGCAATCAGCCCCAGCATTTT.

This clonotype was found many times. This sequence joins TRBV18 and TRBJ2-1; D unresolved. V was trimmed by 1 base and J by 9 bases, leaving 7 bases between them. CDR1 is KGHSH and CDR2 is LQKENI in the germline V gene. The CDR3 contains 12 residues. Here the CDR3 reads CASSPREGEQFF. The CDR3 DNA sequence: TGTGCCAGCTCACCACGGGAAGGTGAGCAGTTCTTC.

The chain couples TRBV7-6 to TRBJ2-3; possible D gene TRBD1, 6 bases. CDR1 and CDR2 from the germline V gene are SGHVS and FNYEAQ. CDR3 length: 15 amino acids. V was shortened by 5 bases and J by 7 bases, with 19 bases between the two germline ends. The CDR3 bases are TGTGCCAGCAGCAAAACGTCAACCCGGGACAATACGCAGTATTTT. Its translation is CASSKTSTRDNTQYF.

By share, this clonotype ranks as medium-sized. The chain is built from TRBV20-1 and TRBJ2-2; D gene uncertain. V was trimmed by 1 base and J by 1 base, leaving 7 bases between them. The CDR3 covers 14 residues. Germline assignment: CDR1 DFQATT and CDR2 SNEGSKA (reference sequence). The CDR3 reads CSARGRRNTGELFF. Here the CDR3 DNA reads TGCAGTGCTAGAGGAAGGCGGAACACCGGGGAGCTGTTTTTT.

This clonotype was counted at least ten times. This chain connects TRBV28 to TRBJ1-2; D is unresolved. Trimming stripped 5 bases from V and 7 bases from J, with 17 bases between. This CDR3 spans 14 amino acids. The germline CDR1 and CDR2 sequences are MDHEN and SYDVKM. The CDR3 DNA is TGTGCCAGCAGTGGCCGGGCCCCGTCCCTTGGCTACACCTTC. It codes for CASSGRAPSLGYTF.

At least ten counts were recorded for this clonotype. The CDR3: CASNDYTEAFF. Here the CDR3 DNA reads TGTGCCAGCAATGACTACACTGAAGCTTTCTTT. The chain joins TRBV12-3 or TRBV12-4 to TRBJ1-1; D ambiguous. This CDR3 contains 11 residues. Between the trimmed V and J ends, which lost 7 bases and 3 bases, there was a span of 6 bases.

The table lists this clonotype with many counts. J is TRBJ2-1 and V is TRBV5-5; possibly TRBD2 for D (5 bases). The CDR3 is 17 amino acids. Germline loops: CDR1 SGHKS, CDR2 YYEKEE (reference sequence). V gave up 1 base and J gave up 2 bases, with 16 bases separating them. CDR3 amino acids: CASSLFRVALTYNEQFF. The DNA of the CDR3 is TGTGCCAGCAGCTTGTTTCGGGTAGCGCTTACCTACAATGAGCAGTTCTTC.

This clonotype was seen at least ten times. CDR3 coding DNA: TGTGCCAGCAGCTTAGATCAGGGCCGCAATCAGCCCCAGCATTTT. It is translated as CASSLDQGRNQPQHF. The chain links TRBV7-9 to TRBJ1-5; TRBD1 might be the D (5 bases). V gave up 1 base and J gave up 2 bases, with 9 bases separating them. The CDR3 has 15 residues. Germline values: CDR1 SEHNR, CDR2 FQNEAQ (reference sequence).

This clonotype was observed at least ten times. V and J are TRBV28 and TRBJ2-4, with a possible D match to TRBD1 (6 bases). The CDR3 runs to 16 residues. Germline V lookup: CDR1 MDHEN, CDR2 SYDVKM. V lost 5 bases and J lost 0, with 14 bases in between. This CDR3 is CASSLSGTIAKNIQYF. The CDR3 DNA reads as TGTGCCAGCAGTCTATCCGGGACAATAGCCAAAAACATTCAGTACTTC.

This clonotype was observed at least ten times. This chain uses TRBV11-3 with TRBJ2-7; D unclear. The CDR3 loop spans 14 amino acids. Trimming cost V 2 bases and J 3 bases, with 11 bases left between them. Germline-derived CDR1 and CDR2 are SGHNT and YENEEA. In nucleotides, the CDR3 is TGTGCCAGCAGCTTAAATTGGCAGAGCTACGAGCAGTACTTC. Translating it yields CASSLNWQSYEQYF.

This clonotype was recorded many times. The J gene is TRBJ1-1, the V gene TRBV7-9; possibly TRBD1 for D (6 bases). Per germline, CDR1 SEHNR and CDR2 FQNEAQ (reference sequence). This CDR3 is 13 amino acids long. The V and J ends lost 7 bases and 7 bases respectively, with 16 bases between them. CDR3 nucleotides: TGTGCCAGCACCTTCGGGACAATCAATGAAGCTTTCTTT. Protein product: CASTFGTINEAFF.

This clonotype was observed at least ten times. The genes are TRBV5-5 and TRBJ1-1, with 9 bases matching TRBD1. CDR1 and CDR2 (germline): SGHKS, YYEKEE (reference sequence). V gave up 3 bases and J gave up 0 bases; unmatched junction bases: 12. This CDR3 region has 18 residues. The CDR3 loop reads CASSWLLRDRVMNTEAFF. The DNA for the CDR3 is TGTGCCAGCAGCTGGCTCCTCCGGGACAGGGTGATGAACACTGAAGCTTTCTTT. Full variable domain (outside the CDR3, taken from reference TRBV5-5 and TRBJ1-1): DAGVTQSPTHLIKTRGQQVTLRCSPISGHKSVSWYQQVLGQGPQFIFQYYEKEERGRGNFPDRFSARQFPNYSSELNVNALLLGDSALYLCASSWLLRDRVMNTEAFFGQGTRLTVV.

The sample holds many counts of this clonotype. The V gene is TRBV20-1, the J gene TRBJ2-1, with 8 positions matching TRBD2. Losses at the gene ends were 0 bases for V and 6 bases for J; bases not matched to a gene: 7. The CDR3 covers 15 residues. The germline V gene encodes CDR1 DFQATT and CDR2 SNEGSKA (reference sequence). Here the CDR3 reads CSAREPRTSSNEQFF. The CDR3 DNA sequence: TGCAGTGCTAGAGAACCACGGACTAGCTCCAATGAGCAGTTCTTC.

Ten or more counts support this clonotype. This chain connects TRBV2 to TRBJ1-6; 11 bases map to TRBD1. Looked up from germline, CDR1 is SNHLY and CDR2 is FYNNEI. The J segment lost 2 bases and the V segment lost 7 bases, leaving 10 bases of the junction unmatched. The CDR3 length is 18 residues. The CDR3 DNA is TGTGCCAGCAATCATCCGGGACAGGGGGGCACCTATAATTCACCCCTCCACTTT. The encoded protein is CASNHPGQGGTYNSPLHF.

The sample holds many counts of this clonotype. The rearrangement links TRBV7-9 to TRBJ1-1; 9 positions match TRBD1. The CDR3 has 15 amino acids. Germline CDR1 SEHNR, CDR2 FQNEAQ (reference sequence). After removal of 5 bases from V and 11 bases from J, the junction contained 15 bases not matched to a gene. CDR3 region: CASSISTGGGEVAFF. The CDR3 DNA sequence: TGTGCCAGCAGCATCTCGACAGGGGGAGGAGAAGTCGCTTTCTTT. Full variable domain (missing parts from reference TRBV7-9 and TRBJ1-1): DTGVSQNPRHKITKRGQNVTFRCDPISEHNRLYWYRQTLGQGPEFLTYFQNEAQLEKSRLLSDRFSAERPKGSFSTLEIQRTEQGDSAMYLCASSISTGGGEVAFFGQGTRLTVV.

This clonotype occurred many times. The chain links TRBV5-1 to TRBJ2-7; 9 bases are a match to TRBD1. From germline, CDR1 is SGHRS and CDR2 YFSETQ. The CDR3 is 13 amino acids. With 0 bases clipped from V and 5 bases from J, the junction kept 0 bases outside the gene matches. Here the CDR3 DNA reads TGCGCCAGCAGCTTGGGACAGGGGGACGAGCAGTACTTC. Amino acids: CASSLGQGDEQYF.

This clonotype was recorded only once. V usage is TRBV7-7 and J usage is TRBJ2-3, with D possibly matching TRBD2 (7 bases). CDR1 is SSHAT, CDR2 FNYEAQ, per germline (reference sequence). V lost 4 bases, J lost 2 bases, and 13 bases lay in between. The CDR3 loop spans 15 amino acids. In nucleotides, the CDR3 is TGTGCCAGCAGCTCAGAGGCGGGGGCCACAGATACGCAGTATTTT. Amino acids: CASSSEAGATDTQYF.

J is TRBJ1-5 and V is TRBV4-2, with a tentative D call TRBD1 (6 bases). Trimming cost V 3 bases and J 9 bases, with 18 bases left between them. Germline V CDR1 and CDR2: LGHNA, YNFKEQ. The CDR3 covers 15 residues. As DNA, the CDR3 is TGTGCCAGCAGCCACCCTGACAGGAGAGGTCGGCCCCAGCATTTT. It specifies CASSHPDRRGRPQHF.

This clonotype was counted at least ten times. Here the CDR3 reads CASSAGGAQQETQYF. The CDR3 DNA follows: TGCGCCAGCAGCGCGGGAGGGGCGCAGCAAGAGACCCAGTACTTC. The chain is built from TRBV5-1 and TRBJ2-5; 9 nucleotides agree with TRBD2. Per germline, CDR1 SGHRS and CDR2 YFSETQ. V was pared by 4 bases and J by 2 bases, with 6 bases of the junction left unmatched. The CDR3 has 15 residues.

This clonotype was counted ten times or more. The chain recombines TRBV11-3 with TRBJ1-2; TRBD1 agrees at 10 bases. In germline, CDR1 is SGHNT, CDR2 YENEEA. The CDR3 consists of 16 residues. Germline trimming cut 2 bases from V and 3 bases from J; bases unmatched to any gene: 6. This CDR3 is CASSLMRTGGDYGYTF. DNA of the CDR3: TGTGCCAGCAGCTTAATGAGGACAGGGGGAGACTATGGCTACACCTTC.

This clonotype was counted at least ten times. This chain connects TRBV5-1 to TRBJ2-2; 8 bases align to TRBD1. The ends lost 4 bases at V and 3 bases at J; junction bases unmatched: 5. CDR3 length equals 15 residues. Per the germline V gene, CDR1 is SGHRS and CDR2 is YFSETQ. CDR3 sequence (DNA): TGCGCCAGCAGCGGGGGACAGGTCGACACCGGGGAGCTGTTTTTT. It specifies CASSGGQVDTGELFF.

The sample holds many counts of this clonotype. The chain links TRBV7-2 to TRBJ2-5; either TRBD1 or TRBD2 may fit D (6 bases each). Germline values: CDR1 SGHTA, CDR2 FQGNSA. The CDR3 has 14 amino acids. V lost 1 base and J lost 4, with 10 bases in between. The CDR3 loop is CASSLVGGVETQYF. CDR3 DNA sequence: TGTGCCAGCAGCTTAGTCGGGGGCGTAGAGACCCAGTACTTC.

This clonotype was counted a few times. The J gene is TRBJ1-3, the V gene TRBV15; D is perhaps TRBD1 (6 bases). Trimming took off 5 bases at V and 0 bases at J, with 11 bases between the two ends. Germline V CDR1 and CDR2: LNHNV, YYDKDF (reference sequence). The CDR3 totals 15 residues. CDR3 DNA: TGTGCCACCAGCTCAGGACAGTTCTCTGGAAACACCATATATTTT. Amino acid sequence: CATSSGQFSGNTIYF.

The genes are TRBV28 and TRBJ1-1; D uncertain. CDR3 length: 14 residues. Germline V gives CDR1 MDHEN, CDR2 SYDVKM. The V gene lost 5 bases and the J gene lost 0 bases, with 10 bases spanning the gap. The CDR3 reads CASSIIRMNTEAFF. The CDR3 bases are TGTGCCAGCAGTATAATACGGATGAACACTGAAGCTTTCTTT.